Included here is one TCR beta chain sequence, with context. The antigen is undetermined. Via MiXCR, TCRdb re-called the reads, giving one row per CDR3 protein. The repertoire consists of roughly 250,000 distinct CDR3 sequences, with roughly 22% occurring once and the leading ten covering 15% to 20%. Germline-derived CDR1 and CDR2 are SGHVS and FQNEAQ. This CDR3 comprises 16 residues. Trimming took off 2 bases at V and 0 bases at J, with 11 bases between the two ends. These data come from a study of T cell repertoires in cytomegalovirus infection. The wider study: CMV infection and matching HLA type were both indicated by public TCR beta signatures. Study conclusions and caveats: Dominant in the ex vivo response were TCR beta clonotypes restricted by HLA-C and specific for CMV. Summed frequency of public TCR beta families distinguished CMV carriers with the relevant HLA.

The chain recombines TRBV7-8 with TRBJ2-1; perhaps TRBD2 as D (6 bases). The sequenced sample was CD8+ T cells from PBMCs. This TCR came from a human donor in good health (CMV status not recorded). Some clones in this sample may be carry-over from other donors' samples. The CDR3 bases are TGTGCCAGCAGCTTATCCCCCGGGAGCTCCTACAATGAGCAGTTCTTC. The encoded protein is CASSLSPGSSYNEQFF.